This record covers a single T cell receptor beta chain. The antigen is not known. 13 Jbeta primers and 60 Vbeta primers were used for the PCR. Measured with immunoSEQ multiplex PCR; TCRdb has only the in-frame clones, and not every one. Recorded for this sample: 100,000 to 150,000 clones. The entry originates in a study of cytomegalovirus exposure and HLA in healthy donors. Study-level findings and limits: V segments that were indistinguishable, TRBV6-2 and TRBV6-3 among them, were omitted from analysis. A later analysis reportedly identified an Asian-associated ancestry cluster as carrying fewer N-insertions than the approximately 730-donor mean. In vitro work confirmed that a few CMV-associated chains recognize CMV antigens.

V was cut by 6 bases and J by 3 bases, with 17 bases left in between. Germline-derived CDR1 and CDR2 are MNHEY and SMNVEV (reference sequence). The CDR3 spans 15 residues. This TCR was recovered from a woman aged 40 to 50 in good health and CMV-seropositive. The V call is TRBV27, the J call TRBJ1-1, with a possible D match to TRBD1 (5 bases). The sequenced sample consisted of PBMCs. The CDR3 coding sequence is TGTGCCAGCAGCCGAAGGGCAGGGTTAGACACTGAAGCTTTCTTT. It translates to CASSRRAGLDTEAFF.